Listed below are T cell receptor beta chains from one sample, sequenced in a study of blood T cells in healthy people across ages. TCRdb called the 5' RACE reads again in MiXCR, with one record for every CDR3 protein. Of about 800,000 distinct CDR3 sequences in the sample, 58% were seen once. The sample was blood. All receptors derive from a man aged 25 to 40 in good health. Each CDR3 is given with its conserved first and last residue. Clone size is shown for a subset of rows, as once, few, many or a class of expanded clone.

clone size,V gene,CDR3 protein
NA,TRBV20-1,CSASKQSNTEAFF
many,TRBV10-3,CAISRDSRVNEQYF
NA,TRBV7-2,CASSYGTGAPYEQYF
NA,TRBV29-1,CSVDAAGTVETQYF
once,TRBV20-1,CSARGPLLTTSRTSQRSDEQFF
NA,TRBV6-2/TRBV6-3,CASTWGDEQYF
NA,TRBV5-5,CASSGSGTPSHQPQHF
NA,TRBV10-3,CAISESISGGSEQYF
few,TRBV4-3,CASSQSGGPYEQYF
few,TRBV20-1,CSAKNDDRYTDTQYF
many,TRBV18,CASGQRGDTQYF
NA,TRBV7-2,CASSLESWGGEQYF
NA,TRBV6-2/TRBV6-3,CASTKGVGYGYTF
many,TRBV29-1,CSVGGRLGSEQFF
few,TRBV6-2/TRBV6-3,CASSYSGGELFF
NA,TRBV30,CASGRSDSLNEKLFF
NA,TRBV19,CASSIDSGANVLTF
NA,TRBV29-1,CSVAKGNTEAFF
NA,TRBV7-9,CASTTVGVEAFF
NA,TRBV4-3,CASSQDRAGGNWATNEKLFF
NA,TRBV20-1,CSARIGEDRRETQYF
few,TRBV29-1,CSVGGPDYGYTF
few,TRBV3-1,CASSPSPTIFTDTQYF
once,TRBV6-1,CASSESPLVAGSSYEQYF
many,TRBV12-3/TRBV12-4,CASSSQGAYEQYF
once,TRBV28,CASSLPLRRGHNEQFF
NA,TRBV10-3,CAISEPRQTTDTQYF
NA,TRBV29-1,CSVDYRQGPTDTQYF
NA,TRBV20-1,CSAREQTGPRETQYF
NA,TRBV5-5,CASAKGGAGSYEQYF
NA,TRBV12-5,CASGSTAVQPQHF
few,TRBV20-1,CSAPRDIAKNIQYF
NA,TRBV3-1,CASTSGGLASDEQFF
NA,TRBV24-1,CATRVDEDGFF
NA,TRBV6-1,CASSEEAGVANSPLHF